This note documents a single TCR beta chain sequence. Its target is unknown. Combining a sample-barcoded 5' primer with a J-beta primer mix, a second PCR ran for roughly 6 to 12 cycles. Every cDNA molecule carried a tag from a template-switch adaptor bearing 12 random nucleotides. Per sample, CDR3-containing paired-end reads numbered at least 2.5 million. Using its own MiXCR run on the 5' RACE reads, TCRdb lists one record per CDR3 protein. The sample contains about 800,000 distinct CDR3 sequences, roughly 25% of which appear only once. The V end was cut by 2 bases, the J end by 8 bases, with 15 bases between. Germline lookup yields CDR1 LNHDA and CDR2 SQIVND (reference sequence). There are 14 residues in the CDR3. The data are from a study of blood T cells in healthy people across ages. Study-wide points: Researchers said unsorted PBMCs prevented a conclusive naive versus antigen-experienced comparison.

The same data also contributed to another study, on T cells of mothers and their children.

The sequence came from a boy between 10 and 17 years old in good health. Sequenced material: blood. The J gene is TRBJ1-2, the V gene TRBV19; D gene uncertain. The CDR3 is CASSIRNRLDGYTF. CDR3 in DNA: TGTGCCAGTAGTATAAGAAACCGCTTGGACGGCTACACCTTC.